The rows below give T cell receptor beta chains drawn from one sample of a study of PD-L1 blockade in urothelial cancer. Method: immunoSEQ multiplex PCR; TCRdb's copy keeps in-frame clones and lacks some. The sample includes 83,000 or so clones, over 65% of them seen just once. The specimen comprised PBMCs, sampled around atezolizumab (anti-PD-L1) treatment. The receptors stem from a man aged 65 to 79 with urothelial cancer. The CDR3 runs from the conserved cysteine through the conserved F or W. Each record gives: J gene, clone size, V gene, D gene, CDR3 DNA, CDR3 protein. A D gene is named only where the DNA matches it firmly. Rows give clone size only sometimes, using once, few, many, or a class for an expanded clone.

j_gene: TRBJ1-2; abundance: once; v_gene: TRBV11-1; d_gene: -; CDR3nt: TGTGCCAGCAGTCCAGGACAACAGCATGGCTACACCTTC; CDR3aa: CASSPGQQHGYTF
j_gene: TRBJ2-3; abundance: -; v_gene: TRBV29-1; d_gene: -; CDR3nt: TGCAGCGTAGATACAGGGTTCGCAGATACGCAGTATTTT; CDR3aa: CSVDTGFADTQYF
j_gene: TRBJ2-7; abundance: -; v_gene: TRBV28; d_gene: -; CDR3nt: TGTGCCAGCAGTTCAATGGGGGGGCAGTACTTC; CDR3aa: CASSSMGGQYF
j_gene: TRBJ2-2; abundance: -; v_gene: TRBV25-1; d_gene: TRBD2; CDR3nt: TGTGCCAGCAGTGACTCCTGGGGGGGAGAGGACACCGGGGAGCTGTTTTTT; CDR3aa: CASSDSWGGEDTGELFF
j_gene: TRBJ1-6; abundance: -; v_gene: TRBV10-2; d_gene: -; CDR3nt: TGCGCCAGCAGTGATCACAACTATAATTCACCCCTCCACTTT; CDR3aa: CASSDHNYNSPLHF
j_gene: TRBJ1-2; abundance: few; v_gene: TRBV7-7; d_gene: -; CDR3nt: TGTGCCAGCAGCTTAAAAGCCAGGGTTAAGTATGGCTACACCTTC; CDR3aa: CASSLKARVKYGYTF
j_gene: TRBJ1-2; abundance: -; v_gene: TRBV6-5; d_gene: TRBD1; CDR3nt: TGTGCCAGCAGTTATCTCGACAGGGACTATGGCTACACCTTC; CDR3aa: CASSYLDRDYGYTF
j_gene: TRBJ2-3; abundance: -; v_gene: TRBV7-3; d_gene: -; CDR3nt: TGTGCCAGCAGCCCCTCGGGACTCAACACAGATACGCAGTATTTT; CDR3aa: CASSPSGLNTDTQYF
j_gene: TRBJ2-6; abundance: -; v_gene: TRBV7-6; d_gene: -; CDR3nt: TGTGCCAGCAGGGGAGGGGGGGCCGCTGGGGCCAACGTCCTGACTTTC; CDR3aa: CASRGGGAAGANVLTF
j_gene: TRBJ1-2; abundance: -; v_gene: TRBV5-1; d_gene: -; CDR3nt: TGCGCCAGCAGCTTGGGACAGGATAACTATGGCTACACCTTC; CDR3aa: CASSLGQDNYGYTF
j_gene: TRBJ1-5; abundance: -; v_gene: TRBV19; d_gene: -; CDR3nt: TGTGCCAGTAGTCAGCAGGCTAATAGCAATCAGCCCCAGCATTTT; CDR3aa: CASSQQANSNQPQHF
j_gene: TRBJ2-1; abundance: -; v_gene: TRBV5-8; d_gene: TRBD1; CDR3nt: TGTGCCAGCGGGGGGGAGACAGGGGGTGGCTACAATGAGCAGTTCTTC; CDR3aa: CASGGETGGGYNEQFF
j_gene: TRBJ2-7; abundance: -; v_gene: TRBV12-2; d_gene: -; CDR3nt: TGTGCAAGTCGCCGGACTAGCGGGAGGGCCTGGACCTACGAGCAGTACTTC; CDR3aa: CASRRTSGRAWTYEQYF
j_gene: TRBJ2-7; abundance: once; v_gene: TRBV27; d_gene: TRBD1; CDR3nt: TGTGCCAGCACAAGGGGGCGCTACGAGCAGTACTTC; CDR3aa: CASTRGRYEQYF
j_gene: TRBJ2-5; abundance: -; v_gene: TRBV9; d_gene: -; CDR3nt: TGTGCCAGCAGCGTAGTGGCAGGAGGAGAGACCCAGTACTTC; CDR3aa: CASSVVAGGETQYF
j_gene: TRBJ1-5; abundance: -; v_gene: TRBV12-5; d_gene: -; CDR3nt: TGTGCTAGTGGTTTGGAAAGGGGTGGAAATCAGCCCCAGCATTTT; CDR3aa: CASGLERGGNQPQHF
j_gene: TRBJ1-4; abundance: -; v_gene: TRBV2; d_gene: TRBD1; CDR3nt: TGTGCCAGCAGCTGGACAGGGGATGGTGAAAAACTGTTTTTT; CDR3aa: CASSWTGDGEKLFF
j_gene: TRBJ2-1; abundance: few; v_gene: TRBV7-2; d_gene: -; CDR3nt: TGTGCCAGCAGCTTAGTCGATGAGCAGTTCTTC; CDR3aa: CASSLVDEQFF
j_gene: TRBJ2-1; abundance: -; v_gene: TRBV9; d_gene: TRBD2; CDR3nt: TGTGCCAGCAGCCCCACCGGGACTACCAACAATGAGCAGTTCTTC; CDR3aa: CASSPTGTTNNEQFF
j_gene: TRBJ2-7; abundance: -; v_gene: TRBV7-9; d_gene: TRBD2; CDR3nt: TGTGCCAGCAGTCCGGGACTAGGGGCCTACGAGCAGTACTTC; CDR3aa: CASSPGLGAYEQYF
j_gene: TRBJ2-7; abundance: -; v_gene: TRBV18; d_gene: TRBD1; CDR3nt: TGTGCCAGCTCACCCGAAACAGGGGGCCTCTCCTACGAGCAGTACTTC; CDR3aa: CASSPETGGLSYEQYF
j_gene: TRBJ2-7; abundance: -; v_gene: TRBV9; d_gene: TRBD2; CDR3nt: TGTGCCAGCAGCTACGCTAGCGGAGGAGGCTACGAGCAGTACTTC; CDR3aa: CASSYASGGGYEQYF
j_gene: TRBJ2-2; abundance: -; v_gene: TRBV4-2; d_gene: TRBD2; CDR3nt: TGTGCCAGCAGCCAGGCCTTGGGGGGGGATCGGAACACCGGGGAGCTGTTTTTT; CDR3aa: CASSQALGGDRNTGELFF
j_gene: TRBJ2-2; abundance: -; v_gene: TRBV7-3; d_gene: TRBD2; CDR3nt: TGTGCCAGCAGCTCCGGGACTAGCGGAGGGGGGGACACCGGGGAGCTGTTTTTT; CDR3aa: CASSSGTSGGGDTGELFF
j_gene: TRBJ1-1; abundance: once; v_gene: TRBV6-5; d_gene: -; CDR3nt: TGTGCCAGCAGTTACTCCGGGGGGCTCACTGAAGCTTTCTTT; CDR3aa: CASSYSGGLTEAFF
j_gene: TRBJ1-5; abundance: -; v_gene: TRBV19; d_gene: TRBD1; CDR3nt: TGTGCCAGTAGTCCTTTGGGGGTGGGGGACAGCGATCAGCCCCAGCATTTT; CDR3aa: CASSPLGVGDSDQPQHF
j_gene: TRBJ1-5; abundance: few; v_gene: TRBV9; d_gene: TRBD1; CDR3nt: TGTGCCAGCAGCCAGGGGGGAGATCAGCCCCAGCATTTT; CDR3aa: CASSQGGDQPQHF
j_gene: TRBJ2-3; abundance: -; v_gene: TRBV5-4; d_gene: -; CDR3nt: TGTGCCAGCAGCTCCGGGGGTCGCACAGATACGCAGTATTTT; CDR3aa: CASSSGGRTDTQYF
j_gene: TRBJ1-1; abundance: -; v_gene: TRBV15; d_gene: TRBD1; CDR3nt: TGTGCCACCACCCGAGACAGGGATGAAACTGAAGCTTTCTTT; CDR3aa: CATTRDRDETEAFF
j_gene: TRBJ1-5; abundance: few; v_gene: TRBV7-9; d_gene: -; CDR3nt: TGTGCCAGCAGCTCGAGGAATCAGCCCCAGCATTTT; CDR3aa: CASSSRNQPQHF
j_gene: TRBJ1-2; abundance: -; v_gene: TRBV29-1; d_gene: -; CDR3nt: TGCAGCGTTGAGGCGCAGGGAAACTATGGCTACACCTTC; CDR3aa: CSVEAQGNYGYTF
j_gene: TRBJ2-5; abundance: -; v_gene: TRBV29-1; d_gene: TRBD1; CDR3nt: TGCAGCGCGTCGGGACAGGGATTACAAGAGACCCAGTACTTC; CDR3aa: CSASGQGLQETQYF
j_gene: TRBJ1-2; abundance: -; v_gene: TRBV5-1; d_gene: -; CDR3nt: TGCGCCAGCAGTGTCGAACAGACTAACTATGGCTACACCTTC; CDR3aa: CASSVEQTNYGYTF
j_gene: TRBJ2-7; abundance: -; v_gene: TRBV6-5; d_gene: TRBD1; CDR3nt: TGTGCCAGCAGCCCGGACAGGGGGATTACCTACGAGCAGTACTTC; CDR3aa: CASSPDRGITYEQYF
j_gene: TRBJ2-7; abundance: -; v_gene: TRBV11-2; d_gene: -; CDR3nt: TGTGCCAGCAGCTTACTCTTTACGGGTTACGAGCAGTACTTC; CDR3aa: CASSLLFTGYEQYF
j_gene: TRBJ1-2; abundance: -; v_gene: TRBV29-1; d_gene: -; CDR3nt: TGCAGCGTTGGCGAGCCACCCAACTATGGCTACACCTTC; CDR3aa: CSVGEPPNYGYTF
j_gene: TRBJ2-7; abundance: -; v_gene: TRBV4-2; d_gene: TRBD2; CDR3nt: TGTGCCAGCAGCCACCAGGGTACTAGCGGGGAAGCCTACGAGCAGTACTTC; CDR3aa: CASSHQGTSGEAYEQYF
j_gene: TRBJ1-1; abundance: few; v_gene: TRBV7-9; d_gene: TRBD1; CDR3nt: TGTGCCAGCAGCCTCACGGGACAGGGCACTGAAGCTTTCTTT; CDR3aa: CASSLTGQGTEAFF
j_gene: TRBJ2-1; abundance: -; v_gene: TRBV21-1; d_gene: -; CDR3nt: TGTGCCAGCAGCGGACGTACAGGGGACCGCTCCTACAATGAGCAGTTCTTC; CDR3aa: CASSGRTGDRSYNEQFF
j_gene: TRBJ2-5; abundance: few; v_gene: TRBV7-6; d_gene: -; CDR3nt: TGTGCCAGCAGTCCAGTCGGGGGGCCCAGGGAGACCCAGTACTTC; CDR3aa: CASSPVGGPRETQYF
j_gene: TRBJ2-5; abundance: -; v_gene: TRBV5-1; d_gene: -; CDR3nt: TGCGCCAGCAGCCTCAGGGTTGGGGCTCGGCAAGAGACCCAGTACTTC; CDR3aa: CASSLRVGARQETQYF
j_gene: TRBJ1-1; abundance: -; v_gene: TRBV6-5; d_gene: TRBD1; CDR3nt: TGTGCCAGCAGTTACGGGACAGGCTTGAACACTGAAGCTTTCTTT; CDR3aa: CASSYGTGLNTEAFF
j_gene: TRBJ2-5; abundance: -; v_gene: TRBV7-9; d_gene: TRBD2; CDR3nt: TGTGCCAGCAGCTCAACCTCGGGGGGTAGAGAGACCCAGTACTTC; CDR3aa: CASSSTSGGRETQYF
j_gene: TRBJ1-2; abundance: once; v_gene: TRBV5-1; d_gene: -; CDR3nt: TGCGCCAGCAGCTCATCTTCGACAGCTTCTAACTATGGCTACACCTTC; CDR3aa: CASSSSSTASNYGYTF
j_gene: TRBJ2-7; abundance: -; v_gene: TRBV28; d_gene: -; CDR3nt: TGTGCCAGCAGGCAAAAGGGGCCCTACGAGCAGTACTTC; CDR3aa: CASRQKGPYEQYF
j_gene: TRBJ2-2; abundance: -; v_gene: TRBV4-1; d_gene: TRBD1; CDR3nt: TGCGCCAGCAGCCCGCGTGGGGACAGAAACACCGGGGAGCTGTTTTTT; CDR3aa: CASSPRGDRNTGELFF
j_gene: TRBJ1-4; abundance: -; v_gene: TRBV27; d_gene: -; CDR3nt: TGTGCCAGCAGTTTTGGTCCGGGTACTAATGAAAAACTGTTTTTT; CDR3aa: CASSFGPGTNEKLFF
j_gene: TRBJ2-5; abundance: -; v_gene: TRBV4-2; d_gene: -; CDR3nt: TGTGCCAGCAGCCAAGATGGGGACTTCGGCGAGACCCAGTACTTC; CDR3aa: CASSQDGDFGETQYF
j_gene: TRBJ2-1; abundance: -; v_gene: TRBV5-1; d_gene: TRBD1; CDR3nt: TGCGCCAGCAGCACCGGACAGGAATACAATGAGCAGTTCTTC; CDR3aa: CASSTGQEYNEQFF